This TCR beta chain was profiled in a study of T cells of healthy individuals. One entry per CDR3 protein, called by TCRdb with MiXCR from the 5' RACE reads. The table records approximately 100,000 distinct CDR3 sequences, 17% of them present only once. This clonotype was seen repeatedly, ten times or more. Trimming removed 6 bases from V and 3 bases from J, with 12 bases in between. The CDR3 covers 14 residues. Per germline, CDR1 SGHTA and CDR2 FQGTGA. This sequence was found in a human donor in good health. The chain combines TRBV7-3 with TRBJ1-3, with D possibly matching TRBD1 (6 bases). The CDR3 protein is CASSSPGHGNTIYF. The CDR3 nucleotides read TGTGCCAGCAGTTCTCCGGGACATGGAAACACCATATATTTT. The entire variable domain, with the rest obtained from reference TRBV7-3 and TRBJ1-3, is as follows: GAGVSQTPSNKVTEKGKYVELRCDPISGHTALYWYRQSLGQGPEFLIYFQGTGAADDSGLPNDRFFAVRPEGSVSTLKIQRTERGDSAVYLCASSSPGHGNTIYFGEGSWLTVV.